Presented here are 23 T cell receptor beta chains from one specimen sequenced in a study of blood T cell repertoires in COVID-19. Profiling relied on immunoSEQ multiplex PCR, and the TCRdb table lists in-frame clones only, not all of them. There are 150,000 to 200,000 clones in the sample; about four fifths occur only once, and 12% lies in the top ten. The sequenced sample was PBMCs or T cells enriched from blood (not recorded which). These receptors were obtained from a man aged 45-60 years who had recovered from COVID-19.

V gene TRBV2 combines with J gene TRBJ1-3; the D is unclear. Germline lookup yields CDR1 SNHLY and CDR2 FYNNEI. CDR3 size: 13 residues. V gave up 8 bases and J gave up 0 bases, with 8 bases separating them. The CDR3 region is CASDTYSGNTIYF. In DNA form, the CDR3 reads TGTGCCAGCGACACCTACTCTGGAAACACCATATATTTT.

The genes are TRBV5-1 and TRBJ1-3; tentative D call: TRBD1 (5 bases). The CDR3 runs 15 residues. V gave up 4 bases and J gave up 0 bases, with 11 bases separating them. Germline CDR1 SGHRS, CDR2 YFSETQ. The CDR3 DNA reads as TGCGCCAGCAGCCCCATCGGGGGCTCTGGAAACACCATATATTTT. The encoded protein is CASSPIGGSGNTIYF.

The chain has TRBV5-1 and TRBJ1-5; tentatively, D is TRBD1 (5 bases). This CDR3 is 15 amino acids long. Between the trimmed V and J ends, which lost 1 base and 5 bases, there was a span of 13 bases. CDR1 and CDR2 (germline): SGHRS, YFSETQ. Written as DNA, the CDR3 is TGCGCCAGCAGCTTGACCCACAGGACGGATCAGCCCCAGCATTTT. Its translation is CASSLTHRTDQPQHF. Complete variable domain (other parts from reference TRBV5-1 and TRBJ1-5): KAGVTQTPRYLIKTRGQQVTLSCSPISGHRSVSWYQQTPGQGLQFLFEYFSETQRNKGNFPGRFSGRQFSNSRSEMNVSTLELGDSALYLCASSLTHRTDQPQHFGDGTRLSIL.

This chain uses TRBV14 with TRBJ2-3; D may be TRBD2 (5 bases). There are 13 residues in the CDR3. V lost 4 bases, J lost 4 bases, and 9 bases lay in between. The V gene's germline CDR1 is SGHDN and CDR2 FVKESK. CDR3 loop: CASSLFGADTQYF. For the CDR3, the DNA is TGTGCCAGCAGCCTCTTCGGGGCAGATACGCAGTATTTT.

The rearrangement uses TRBV9 and TRBJ2-5; the D gene is possibly TRBD1 (7 bases). Germline V gives CDR1 SGDLS, CDR2 YYNGEE. V lost 4 bases and J 1 base, leaving 20 bases between the germline ends. The CDR3 totals 17 residues. The DNA for the CDR3 is TGTGCCAGCAGCTCCGAAGGAGGGGGCGGACTCCAAGAGACCCAGTACTTC. Its protein is CASSSEGGGGLQETQYF.

This chain connects TRBV9 to TRBJ1-2, with a possible D match to TRBD1 (6 bases). There are 14 residues in the CDR3. The V end was cut by 2 bases, the J end by 4 bases, with 12 bases between. Germline V gives CDR1 SGDLS, CDR2 YYNGEE. CDR3 region: CASSVGTIAYGYTF. The CDR3 DNA sequence: TGTGCCAGCAGCGTCGGGACAATCGCCTATGGCTACACCTTC.

This chain joins TRBV7-2 and TRBJ1-1; D might be TRBD1 (5 bases). The germline gives CDR1 SGHTA, CDR2 FQGNSA. The CDR3 length is 14 residues. The V and J ends lost 5 bases and 10 bases respectively, with 20 bases between them. The CDR3 DNA reads TGTGCCAGCAGCCCAGACGGTTGGGCAGGGCGAGCTTTCTTT. This encodes CASSPDGWAGRAFF.

The chain couples TRBV19 to TRBJ1-4; 7 bases are shared with TRBD1. The CDR3 is made up of 15 amino acids. Germline CDR1 LNHDA, CDR2 SQIVND (reference sequence). The junction had 8 bases not matched to a gene; V was cut back by 4 bases and J by 6 bases. The DNA of the CDR3 is TGTGCCAGTAGTACACCGGACAGGTCCGATGAAAAACTGTTTTTT. Protein sequence: CASSTPDRSDEKLFF.

The chain carries TRBV5-6 and TRBJ1-1, with TRBD1 as a possible D gene (5 bases). Deletions cut 2 bases from V and 8 bases from J, with 10 bases between. This CDR3 has 12 amino acids. The germline V gene encodes CDR1 SGHDT and CDR2 YYEEEE. The CDR3 region has the DNA TGTGCCAGCAGCTTTCCGGACATGGAAGCTTTCTTT. Translating it yields CASSFPDMEAFF.

This sequence joins TRBV7-8 and TRBJ1-2; 10 bases agree with TRBD1. The V gene end was trimmed by 1 base and the J gene end by 6 bases; junction bases not matched to a gene: 8. The CDR3 loop spans 16 amino acids. Germline V lookup: CDR1 SGHVS, CDR2 FQNEAQ. This CDR3 reads CASSLGGFGTGDGYTF. The CDR3 DNA follows: TGTGCCAGCAGCTTAGGAGGTTTTGGGACAGGGGATGGCTACACCTTC.

CDR3 protein: CASSARANYGYTF. In DNA, the CDR3 is TGTGCCAGCAGCGCACGGGCTAACTATGGCTACACCTTC. The J gene is TRBJ1-2, the V gene TRBV7-9; D gene unclear. The length of the CDR3 is 13 residues. From germline, CDR1 is SEHNR and CDR2 FQNEAQ (reference sequence). The V end was cut by 5 bases, the J end by 0 bases, with 7 bases between.

V is TRBV5-1 and J is TRBJ1-2; 10 positions match TRBD1. The CDR3 runs 15 residues. CDR1 and CDR2 (germline): SGHRS, YFSETQ. Trimming at V came to 0 bases and at J to 6 bases, leaving 5 bases not matched to a gene. CDR3 DNA sequence: TGCGCCAGCAGCTTGGGTGGACAGGGGGTTAATGGCTACACCTTC. As protein: CASSLGGQGVNGYTF.

The V call is TRBV11-3, the J call TRBJ2-5; D not certain. CDR3 length: 12 amino acids. The V gene lost 5 bases and the J gene lost 4 bases, with 8 bases spanning the gap. Germline lookup yields CDR1 SGHNT and CDR2 YENEEA. The CDR3 protein is CASSQDGETQYF. The CDR3 bases are TGTGCCAGCAGCCAGGATGGAGAGACCCAGTACTTC.

V gene TRBV11-3 combines with J gene TRBJ2-1, with 13 bases matching TRBD2. The germline V gene has CDR1 SGHNT and CDR2 YENEEA. Trimming removed 5 bases from V and 8 bases from J; junction bases left unmatched: 6. The CDR3 covers 15 residues. The CDR3 protein is CASSPTSGGAYEQFF. CDR3 in DNA: TGTGCCAGCAGCCCAACTAGCGGGGGGGCCTATGAGCAGTTCTTC.

The chain has TRBV5-5 and TRBJ2-3, with 9 bases aligning to TRBD2. Germline V gene sequence: CDR1 SGHKS, CDR2 YYEKEE (reference sequence). The CDR3 covers 16 residues. J was trimmed by 3 bases and V by 2 bases; bases with no gene match: 7. The CDR3 DNA follows: TGTGCCAGCAGCTTCGGTGGGCGGGGGGGGACAGATACGCAGTATTTT. As protein: CASSFGGRGGTDTQYF.

The V gene is TRBV6-2 or TRBV6-3, the J gene TRBJ1-6; 7 bases are shared with TRBD1. J gave up 0 bases and V 0 bases, and 8 bases lay outside the gene matches. The CDR3 covers 19 residues. The germline CDR1 and CDR2 sequences are MNHEY and SVGEGT. CDR3 sequence: CASSYSALQGSSYNSPLHF. CDR3 coding DNA: TGTGCCAGCAGTTACTCCGCTCTACAGGGGAGCTCCTATAATTCACCCCTCCACTTT.

The V gene is TRBV3-1 (or the pseudogene TRBV3-2), the J gene TRBJ2-1, with no clear D. This CDR3 has 16 residues. Germline CDR1 reads LGHDT; CDR2 reads YNNKEL (reference sequence). Trimming stripped 1 base from V and 1 base from J, with 11 bases between. CDR3 nucleotides: TGTGCCAGCAGCCAAGTTTTGAGAGTTTCCTACAATGAGCAGTTCTTC. The encoded protein is CASSQVLRVSYNEQFF.

This clone was seen just once. The chain recombines TRBV24-1 with TRBJ2-5; 11 bases line up with TRBD1. V shed 8 bases, J shed 10 bases, and the junction held 26 bases outside the gene matches. Germline CDR1 KGHDR, CDR2 SFDVKD. The CDR3 consists of 19 residues. CDR3 DNA sequence: TGTGCCACCACCTCCATGGGGGCCTCGGACAGGGGGCGGCAGGAGGACCAGTACTTC. Translating gives CATTSMGASDRGRQEDQYF.

CDR3 loop: CASSYTGQGRQVQYF. The CDR3 DNA reads as TGTGCCAGCAGTTACACCGGACAGGGGCGGCAGGTGCAGTACTTC. The chain is built from TRBV6-2 or TRBV6-3 and TRBJ2-7; 9 bases line up with TRBD1. Germline assignment: CDR1 MNHEY and CDR2 SVGEGT. CDR3 size: 15 residues. Germline trimming cut 2 bases from V and 9 bases from J; bases unmatched to any gene: 11.

The chain couples TRBV28 to TRBJ1-4, with a weak D call TRBD1 (5 bases). Germline assignment: CDR1 MDHEN and CDR2 SYDVKM. The V and J ends lost 8 bases and 7 bases respectively, with 14 bases between them. The CDR3 spans 13 residues. The CDR3 coding sequence is TGTGCCAGCTCCCCTCCAGGGCCTGAAAAACTGTTTTTT. As protein: CASSPPGPEKLFF.

The V call is TRBV20-1, the J call TRBJ1-3; D is unclear. The CDR3 has 13 amino acids. Trimming shortened V by 3 bases and J by 3 bases, and 9 bases separated the two germline ends. Germline CDR1 DFQATT, CDR2 SNEGSKA (reference sequence). The CDR3 sequence is CSASAGNGNTIYF. Written as DNA, the CDR3 is TGCAGTGCTAGTGCAGGCAATGGAAACACCATATATTTT.

The count of this clone is one. The chain recombines TRBV7-9 with TRBJ2-7, with 9 bases lining up with TRBD1. The CDR3 spans 15 residues. V lost 2 bases to trimming and J lost 7 bases; unmatched junction nucleotides: 9. Germline V gene lookup returns CDR1 SEHNR and CDR2 FQNEAQ (reference sequence). CDR3 protein: CASSLSGTGTSEQYF. CDR3 DNA sequence: TGTGCCAGCAGCTTATCCGGGACAGGGACTTCTGAGCAGTACTTC. Full variable domain (missing parts from reference TRBV7-9 and TRBJ2-7): DTGVSQNPRHKITKRGQNVTFRCDPISEHNRLYWYRQTLGQGPEFLTYFQNEAQLEKSRLLSDRFSAERPKGSFSTLEIQRTEQGDSAMYLCASSLSGTGTSEQYFGPGTRLTVT.

The V gene is TRBV6-5, the J gene TRBJ1-3, with D maybe TRBD1 (5 bases). This CDR3 has 16 residues. Germline CDR1 is MNHEY and CDR2 is SVGAGI. Trimming took 0 bases from V and 0 from J, leaving 9 bases between them. The CDR3 loop reads CASSYSGGFSGNTIYF. CDR3 bases: TGTGCCAGCAGTTACTCTGGGGGGTTCTCTGGAAACACCATATATTTT.